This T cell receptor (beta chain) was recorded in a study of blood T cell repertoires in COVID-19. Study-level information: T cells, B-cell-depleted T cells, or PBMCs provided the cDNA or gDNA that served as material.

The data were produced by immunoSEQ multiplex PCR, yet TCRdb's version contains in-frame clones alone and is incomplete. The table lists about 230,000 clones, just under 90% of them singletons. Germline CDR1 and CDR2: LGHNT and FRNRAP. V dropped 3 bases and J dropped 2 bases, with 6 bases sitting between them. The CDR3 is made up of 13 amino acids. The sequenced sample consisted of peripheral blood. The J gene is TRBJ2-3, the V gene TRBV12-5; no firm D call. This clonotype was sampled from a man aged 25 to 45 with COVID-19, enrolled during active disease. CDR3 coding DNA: TGTGCTAGTGGTTTCCAAGCCACAGATACGCAGTATTTT. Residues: CASGFQATDTQYF.